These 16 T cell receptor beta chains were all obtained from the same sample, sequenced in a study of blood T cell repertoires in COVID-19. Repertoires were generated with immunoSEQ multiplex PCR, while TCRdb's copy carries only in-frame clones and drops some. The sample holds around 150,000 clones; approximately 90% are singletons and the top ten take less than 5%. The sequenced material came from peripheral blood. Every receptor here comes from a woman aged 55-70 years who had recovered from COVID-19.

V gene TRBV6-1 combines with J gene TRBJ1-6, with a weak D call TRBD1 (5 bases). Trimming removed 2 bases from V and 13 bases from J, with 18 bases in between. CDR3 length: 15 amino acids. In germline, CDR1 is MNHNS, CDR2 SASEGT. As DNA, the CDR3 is TGTGCCAGCAGTGAAAGGACCGGGACTATTCACCCCCTCCACTTT. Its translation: CASSERTGTIHPLHF.

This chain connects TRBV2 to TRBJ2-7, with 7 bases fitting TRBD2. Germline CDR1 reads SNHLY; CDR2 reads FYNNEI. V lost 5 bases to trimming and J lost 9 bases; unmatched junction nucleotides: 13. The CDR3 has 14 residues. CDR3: CASSWYGGTMLQYF. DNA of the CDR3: TGTGCCAGCAGTTGGTACGGGGGGACCATGTTGCAGTACTTC.

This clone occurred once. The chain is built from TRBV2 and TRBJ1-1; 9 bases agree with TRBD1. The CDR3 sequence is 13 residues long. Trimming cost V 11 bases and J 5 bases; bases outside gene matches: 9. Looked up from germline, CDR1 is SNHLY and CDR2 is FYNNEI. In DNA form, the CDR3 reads TGTGCCGGTTCCGGACAGGGGATGACTGAAGCTTTCTTT. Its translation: CAGSGQGMTEAFF.

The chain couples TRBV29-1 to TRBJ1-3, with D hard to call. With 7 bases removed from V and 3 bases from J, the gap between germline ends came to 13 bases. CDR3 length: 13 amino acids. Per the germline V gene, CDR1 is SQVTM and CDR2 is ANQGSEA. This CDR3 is CSGAGASGNTIYF. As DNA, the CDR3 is TGCAGCGGTGCGGGAGCAAGTGGAAACACCATATATTTT.

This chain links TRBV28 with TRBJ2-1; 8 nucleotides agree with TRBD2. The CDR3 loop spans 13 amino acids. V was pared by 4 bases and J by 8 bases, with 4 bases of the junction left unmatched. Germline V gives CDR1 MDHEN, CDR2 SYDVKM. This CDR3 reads CASSSGREHEQFF. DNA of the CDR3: TGTGCCAGCAGTTCCGGGAGGGAACATGAGCAGTTCTTC.

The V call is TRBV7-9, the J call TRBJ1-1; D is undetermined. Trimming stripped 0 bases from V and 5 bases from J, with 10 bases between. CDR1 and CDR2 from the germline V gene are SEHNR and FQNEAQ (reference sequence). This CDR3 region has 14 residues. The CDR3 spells CASSLAGFWTEAFF. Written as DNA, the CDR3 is TGTGCCAGCAGCTTAGCGGGCTTCTGGACTGAAGCTTTCTTT.

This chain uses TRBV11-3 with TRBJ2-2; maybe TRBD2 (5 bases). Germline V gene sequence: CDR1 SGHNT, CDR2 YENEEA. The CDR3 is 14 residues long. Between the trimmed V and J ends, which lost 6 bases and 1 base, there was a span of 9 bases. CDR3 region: CASRSAGNTGELFF. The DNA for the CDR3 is TGTGCCAGCAGATCCGCGGGGAACACCGGGGAGCTGTTTTTT.

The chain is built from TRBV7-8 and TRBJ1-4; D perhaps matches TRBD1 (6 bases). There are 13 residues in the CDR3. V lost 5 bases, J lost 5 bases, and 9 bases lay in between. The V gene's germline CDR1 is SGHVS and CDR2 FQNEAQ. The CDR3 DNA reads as TGTGCCAGCAGCCAGGACAGAAATGAAAAACTGTTTTTT. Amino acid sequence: CASSQDRNEKLFF.

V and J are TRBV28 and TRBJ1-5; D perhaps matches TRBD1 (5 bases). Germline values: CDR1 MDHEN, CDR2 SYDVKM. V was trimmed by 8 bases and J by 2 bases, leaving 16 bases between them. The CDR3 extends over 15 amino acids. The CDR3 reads CASAPIQQGNQPQHF. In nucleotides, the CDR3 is TGTGCCAGCGCCCCAATCCAACAGGGCAATCAGCCCCAGCATTTT.

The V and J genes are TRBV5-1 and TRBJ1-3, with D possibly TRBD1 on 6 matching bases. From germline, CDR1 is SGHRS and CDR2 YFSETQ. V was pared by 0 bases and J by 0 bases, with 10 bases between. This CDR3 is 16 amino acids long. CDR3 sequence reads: CASSLGQVHSGNTIYF. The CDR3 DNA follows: TGCGCCAGCAGCTTGGGACAGGTCCACTCTGGAAACACCATATATTTT.

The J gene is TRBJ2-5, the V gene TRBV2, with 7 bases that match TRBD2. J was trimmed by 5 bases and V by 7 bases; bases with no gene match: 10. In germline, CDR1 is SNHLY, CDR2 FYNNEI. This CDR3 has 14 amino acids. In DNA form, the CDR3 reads TGTGCCAGCACCAAGTGGGGGGGAGACGAGACCCAGTACTTC. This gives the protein CASTKWGGDETQYF. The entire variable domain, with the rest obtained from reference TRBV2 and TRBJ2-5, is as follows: EPEVTQTPSHQVTQMGQEVILRCVPISNHLYFYWYRQILGQKVEFLVSFYNNEISEKSEIFDDQFSVERPDGSNFTLKIRSTKLEDSAMYFCASTKWGGDETQYFGPGTRLLVL.

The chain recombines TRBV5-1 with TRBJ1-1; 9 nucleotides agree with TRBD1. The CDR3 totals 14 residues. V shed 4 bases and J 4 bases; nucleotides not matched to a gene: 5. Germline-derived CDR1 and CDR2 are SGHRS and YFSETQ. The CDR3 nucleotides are TGCGCCAGCAGCCAACAGGGGGCAGGCACTGAAGCTTTCTTT. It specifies CASSQQGAGTEAFF.

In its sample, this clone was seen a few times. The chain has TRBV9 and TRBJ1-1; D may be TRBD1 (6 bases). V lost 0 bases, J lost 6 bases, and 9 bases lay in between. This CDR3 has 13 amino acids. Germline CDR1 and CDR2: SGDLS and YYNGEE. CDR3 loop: CASSVEQGAEAFF. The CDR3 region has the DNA TGTGCCAGCAGCGTAGAACAGGGCGCTGAAGCTTTCTTT.

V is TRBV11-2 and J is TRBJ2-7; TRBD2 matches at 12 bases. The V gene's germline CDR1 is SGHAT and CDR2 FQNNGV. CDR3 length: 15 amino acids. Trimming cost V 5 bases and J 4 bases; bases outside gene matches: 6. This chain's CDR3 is CASSPRLAGEYEQYF. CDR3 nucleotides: TGTGCCAGCAGCCCTAGACTAGCGGGGGAATACGAGCAGTACTTC. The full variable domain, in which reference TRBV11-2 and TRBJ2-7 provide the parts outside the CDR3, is EAGVAQSPRYKIIEKRQSVAFWCNPISGHATLYWYQQILGQGPKLLIQFQNNGVVDDSQLPKDRFSAERLKGVDSTLKIQPAKLEDSAVYLCASSPRLAGEYEQYFGPGTRLTVT.

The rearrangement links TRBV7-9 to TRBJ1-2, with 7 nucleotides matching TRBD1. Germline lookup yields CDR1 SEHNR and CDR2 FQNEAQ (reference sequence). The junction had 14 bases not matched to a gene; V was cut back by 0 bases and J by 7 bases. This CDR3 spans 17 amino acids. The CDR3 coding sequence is TGTGCCAGCAGCTTAGCGGACAGGAGGTCGGGATTTGGTGGCTACACCTTC. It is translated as CASSLADRRSGFGGYTF.

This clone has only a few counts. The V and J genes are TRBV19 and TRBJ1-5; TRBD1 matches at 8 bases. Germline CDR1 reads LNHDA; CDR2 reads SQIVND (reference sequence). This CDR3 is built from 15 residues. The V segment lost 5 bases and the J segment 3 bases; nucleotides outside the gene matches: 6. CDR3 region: CASSPRTGNNQPQHF. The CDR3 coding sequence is TGTGCCAGTAGTCCGAGGACAGGGAACAATCAGCCCCAGCATTTT.